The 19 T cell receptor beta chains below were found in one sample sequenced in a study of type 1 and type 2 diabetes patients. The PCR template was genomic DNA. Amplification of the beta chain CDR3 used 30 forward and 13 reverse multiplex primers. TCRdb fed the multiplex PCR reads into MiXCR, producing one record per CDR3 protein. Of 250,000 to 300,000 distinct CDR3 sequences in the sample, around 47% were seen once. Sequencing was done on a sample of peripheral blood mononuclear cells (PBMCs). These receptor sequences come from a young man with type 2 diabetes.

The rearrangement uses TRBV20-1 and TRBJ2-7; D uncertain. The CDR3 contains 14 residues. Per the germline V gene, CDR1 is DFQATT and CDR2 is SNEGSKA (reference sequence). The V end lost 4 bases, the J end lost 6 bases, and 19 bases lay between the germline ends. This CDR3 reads CSATPMKGVREQYF. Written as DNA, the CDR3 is TGCAGTGCTACCCCGATGAAGGGCGTACGCGAGCAGTACTTC.

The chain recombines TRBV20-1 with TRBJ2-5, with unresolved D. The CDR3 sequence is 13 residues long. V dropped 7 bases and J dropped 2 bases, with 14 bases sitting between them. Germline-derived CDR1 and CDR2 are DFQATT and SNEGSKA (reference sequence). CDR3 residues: CSVPSAGQETQYF. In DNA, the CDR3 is TGCAGTGTTCCCTCGGCAGGTCAAGAGACCCAGTACTTC.

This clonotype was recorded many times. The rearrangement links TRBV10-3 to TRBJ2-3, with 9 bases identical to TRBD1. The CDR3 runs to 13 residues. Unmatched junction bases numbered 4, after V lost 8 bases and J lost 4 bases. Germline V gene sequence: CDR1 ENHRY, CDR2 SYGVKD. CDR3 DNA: TGTGCCATCGGGACAGGGTTCGCAGATACGCAGTATTTT. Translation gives CAIGTGFADTQYF.

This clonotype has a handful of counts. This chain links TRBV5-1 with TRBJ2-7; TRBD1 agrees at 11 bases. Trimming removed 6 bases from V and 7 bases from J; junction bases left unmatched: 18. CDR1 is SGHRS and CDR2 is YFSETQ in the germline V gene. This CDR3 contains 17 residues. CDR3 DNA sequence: TGCGCCAGCAAACCCGATGGGGGGACAGGGGGAAACTTGGAGCAGTACTTC. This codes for CASKPDGGTGGNLEQYF.

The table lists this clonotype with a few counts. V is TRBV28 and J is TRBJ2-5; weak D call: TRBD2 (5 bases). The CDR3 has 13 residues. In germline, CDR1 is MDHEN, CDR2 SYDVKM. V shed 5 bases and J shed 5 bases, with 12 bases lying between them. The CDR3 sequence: CASSPYRGETQYF. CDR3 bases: TGTGCCAGCAGTCCTTATCGAGGGGAGACCCAGTACTTC.

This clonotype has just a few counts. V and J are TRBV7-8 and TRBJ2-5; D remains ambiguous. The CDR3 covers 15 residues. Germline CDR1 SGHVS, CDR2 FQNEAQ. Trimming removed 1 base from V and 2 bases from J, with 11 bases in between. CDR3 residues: CASSLGPVLQETQYF. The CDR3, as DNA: TGTGCCAGCAGCTTAGGTCCGGTTTTACAAGAGACCCAGTACTTC.

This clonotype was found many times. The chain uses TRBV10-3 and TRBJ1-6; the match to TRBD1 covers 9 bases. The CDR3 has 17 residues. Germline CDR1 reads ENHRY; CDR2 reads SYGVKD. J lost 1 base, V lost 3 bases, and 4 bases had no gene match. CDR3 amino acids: CAISDVDRGSYNSPLHF. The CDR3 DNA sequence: TGTGCCATCAGTGATGTGGACAGGGGATCCTATAATTCACCCCTCCACTTT.

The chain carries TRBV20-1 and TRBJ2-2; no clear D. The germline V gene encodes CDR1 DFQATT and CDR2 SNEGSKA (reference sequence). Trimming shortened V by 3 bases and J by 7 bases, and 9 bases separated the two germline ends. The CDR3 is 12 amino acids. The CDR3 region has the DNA TGCAGTGCTAGGGGGAAGCTCGGGGAGCTGTTTTTT. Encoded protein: CSARGKLGELFF.

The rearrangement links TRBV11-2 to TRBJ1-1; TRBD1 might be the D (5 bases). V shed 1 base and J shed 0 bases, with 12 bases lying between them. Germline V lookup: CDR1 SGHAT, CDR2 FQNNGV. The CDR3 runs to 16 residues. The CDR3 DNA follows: TGTGCCAGCAGCTTAGGGAGTGGGGACCTGAACACTGAAGCTTTCTTT. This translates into CASSLGSGDLNTEAFF.

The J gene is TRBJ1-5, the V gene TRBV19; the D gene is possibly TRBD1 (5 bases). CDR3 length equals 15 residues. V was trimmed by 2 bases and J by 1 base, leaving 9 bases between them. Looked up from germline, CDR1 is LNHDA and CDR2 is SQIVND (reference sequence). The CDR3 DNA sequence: TGTGCCAGTAGTATATGGGGGGAGAGCAATCAGCCCCAGCATTTT. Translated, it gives CASSIWGESNQPQHF. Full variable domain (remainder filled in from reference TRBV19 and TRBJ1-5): DGGITQSPKYLFRKEGQNVTLSCEQNLNHDAMYWYRQDPGQGLRLIYYSQIVNDFQKGDIAEGYSVSREKKESFPLTVTSAQKNPTAFYLCASSIWGESNQPQHFGDGTRLSIL.

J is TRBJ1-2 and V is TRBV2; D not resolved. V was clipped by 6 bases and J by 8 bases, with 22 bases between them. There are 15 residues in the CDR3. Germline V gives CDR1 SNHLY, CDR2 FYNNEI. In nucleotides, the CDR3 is TGTGCCAGCAGCCTTTTAATCGGAACGCCAAGAGGCTACACCTTC. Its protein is CASSLLIGTPRGYTF. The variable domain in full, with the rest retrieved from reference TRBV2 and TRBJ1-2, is EPEVTQTPSHQVTQMGQEVILRCVPISNHLYFYWYRQILGQKVEFLVSFYNNEISEKSEIFDDQFSVERPDGSNFTLKIRSTKLEDSAMYFCASSLLIGTPRGYTFGSGTRLTVV.

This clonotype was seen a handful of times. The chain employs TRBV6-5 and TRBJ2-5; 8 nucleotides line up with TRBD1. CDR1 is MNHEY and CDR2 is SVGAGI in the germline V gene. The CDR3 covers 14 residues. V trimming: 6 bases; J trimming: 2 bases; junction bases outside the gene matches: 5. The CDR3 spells CASSDRGHQETQYF. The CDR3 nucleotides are TGTGCCAGCAGCGACAGGGGACATCAAGAGACCCAGTACTTC.

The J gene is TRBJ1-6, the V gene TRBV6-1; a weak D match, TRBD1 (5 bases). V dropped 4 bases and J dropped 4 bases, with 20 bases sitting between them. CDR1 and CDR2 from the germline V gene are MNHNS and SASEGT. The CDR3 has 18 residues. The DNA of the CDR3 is TGTGCCAGCAGTGCCCGGGTTGGGGGAGCGATATATAATTCACCCCTCCACTTT. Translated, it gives CASSARVGGAIYNSPLHF.

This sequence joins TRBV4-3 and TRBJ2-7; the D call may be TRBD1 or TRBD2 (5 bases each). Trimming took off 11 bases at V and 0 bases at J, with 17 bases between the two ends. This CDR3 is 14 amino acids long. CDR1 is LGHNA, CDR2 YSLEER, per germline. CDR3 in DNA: TGCGCCCCATCGGGCCGGGACCCCTCCTACGAGCAGTACTTC. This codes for CAPSGRDPSYEQYF.

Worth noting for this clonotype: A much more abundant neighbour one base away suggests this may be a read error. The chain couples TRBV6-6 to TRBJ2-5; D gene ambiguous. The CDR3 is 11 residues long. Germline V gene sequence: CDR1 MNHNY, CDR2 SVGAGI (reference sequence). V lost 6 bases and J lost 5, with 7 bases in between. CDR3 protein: CASRLVETQYF. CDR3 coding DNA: TGTGCCAGCAGGCTAGTGGAGACCCAGTACTTC.

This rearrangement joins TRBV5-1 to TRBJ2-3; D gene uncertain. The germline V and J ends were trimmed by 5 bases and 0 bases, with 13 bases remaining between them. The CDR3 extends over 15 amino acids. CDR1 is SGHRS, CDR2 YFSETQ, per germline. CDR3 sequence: CASSWVGTSTDTQYF. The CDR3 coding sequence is TGCGCCAGCAGTTGGGTGGGTACTAGCACAGATACGCAGTATTTT.

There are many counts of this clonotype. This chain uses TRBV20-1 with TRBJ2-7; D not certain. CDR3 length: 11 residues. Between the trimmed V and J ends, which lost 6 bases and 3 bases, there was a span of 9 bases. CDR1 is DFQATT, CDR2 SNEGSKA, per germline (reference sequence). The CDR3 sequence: CSAPDGYEQYF. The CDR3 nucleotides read TGCAGTGCGCCGGACGGCTACGAGCAGTACTTC.

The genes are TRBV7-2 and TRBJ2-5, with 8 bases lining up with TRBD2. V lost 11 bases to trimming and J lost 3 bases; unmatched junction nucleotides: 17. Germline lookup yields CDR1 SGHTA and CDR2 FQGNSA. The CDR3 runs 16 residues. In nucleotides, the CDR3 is TGTGCCTGGAGTGGTCCCCGGACTAGCAAAGAAGAGACCCAGTACTTC. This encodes CAWSGPRTSKEETQYF.

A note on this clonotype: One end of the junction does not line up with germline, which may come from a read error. CDR3 residues: CASSLAMGGTSEKLFF. The CDR3 nucleotides are TGTGCCAGCAGCTTAGCGATGGGTGGAACTAGTGAAAAACTGTTTTTT. The rearrangement links TRBV7-2 to TRBJ1-4; no clear D. The CDR3 is 16 residues long. The germline gives CDR1 SGHTA, CDR2 FQGNSA. Complete variable domain (other parts from reference TRBV7-2 and TRBJ1-4): GAGVSQSPSNKVTEKGKDVELRCDPISGHTALYWYRQSLGQGLEFLIYFQGNSAPDKSGLPSDRFSAERTGGSVSTLTIQRTQQEDSAVYLCASSLAMGGTSEKLFFGSGTQLSVL.